What follows are 21 T cell receptor beta chains derived from one specimen sequenced in a study of T cell clonality in common variable immunodeficiency. Data came from immunoSEQ multiplex PCR; TCRdb stores just in-frame clones and leaves some out. The sample contains some 45,000 clones, none of them singletons. Material for sequencing was peripheral blood mononuclear cells. The receptor source for this set is a person aged 18 to 70 in good health.

This clone showed up many times. The CDR3 is CASSLLTGEAFF. The covered CDR3 bases are TGCGCCAGCAGCTTATTAACAGGTGAA. The J gene is TRBJ1-1, the V gene TRBV5-1; the D gene is possibly TRBD1 (5 bases). The sequence runs out 3 residues before the end of the CDR3; the remainder is reconstructed from the germline J gene. This CDR3 has 12 residues. Germline V gives CDR1 SGHRS, CDR2 YFSETQ. The V and J ends lost 2 bases and 7 bases respectively, with 9 bases between them.

This clone was found many times. The read stops 3 residues short of the end of the CDR3; the missing end is completed from the germline J gene. Other nucleotide sequences in the sample specify the same CDR3. The gene calls are TRBV5-1 and TRBJ1-6; D possibly corresponds to TRBD1 (6 bases). Trimming shortened V by 6 bases and J by 8 bases, and 18 bases separated the two germline ends. The germline gives CDR1 SGHRS, CDR2 YFSETQ. The CDR3 has 15 amino acids. CDR3 residues: CASKDLGGADSPLHF. The DNA read from the CDR3 is TGCGCCAGCAAGGACCTAGGGGGGGCTGATTCACCC.

This clone occurred many times. Incomplete CDR3 DNA: TGTGCCAGCACCACAAGGGGGAGCAATCAGCCC. Its translation is CASTTRGSNQP. The whole CDR3 protein is CASTTRGSNQPQHF. The chain links TRBV5-6 to TRBJ1-5, with D possibly matching TRBD1 (6 bases). The CDR3 end is not reached by the read, which stops 3 residues before it; the germline J gene fills it in. In germline, CDR1 is SGHDT, CDR2 YYEEEE. The V gene lost 6 bases and the J gene lost 1 base, with 11 bases spanning the gap. CDR3 size: 14 residues. Filled out from reference TRBV5-6 and TRBJ1-5, the complete variable domain reads DAGVTQSPTHLIKTRGQQVTLRCSPKSGHDTVSWYQQALGQGPQFIFQYYEEEERQRGNFPDRFSGHQFPNYSSELNVNALLLGDSALYLCASTTRGSNQPQHFGDGTRLSIL.

This clone has ten or more counts. The DNA ends 3 residues before the CDR3 does, and the rest of the CDR3 is filled in from the germline J gene. The chain joins TRBV29-1 to TRBJ1-2; D is uncertain. This CDR3 contains 13 residues. Germline V CDR1 and CDR2: SQVTM, ANQGSEA. V was pared by 5 bases and J by 1 base, with 11 bases between. The CDR3 DNA, read in part, is TGCAGCGTTAGGGCAGGAGTTAACTATGGC. This gives the protein CSVRAGVNYG. The whole CDR3 protein reads CSVRAGVNYGYTF.

In its sample, this clone was seen many times. The DNA ends 3 residues before the CDR3 does, and the rest of the CDR3 is filled in from the germline J gene. This chain connects TRBV4-2 to TRBJ2-3; the match to TRBD2 covers 10 bases. CDR3 length: 13 residues. In germline, CDR1 is LGHNA, CDR2 YNFKEQ. The CDR3 DNA, read in part, is TGTGCCAGCAGCCCGGGGACTAGCGAGACG. This gives the protein CASSPGTSET. The entire CDR3 protein is CASSPGTSETQYF.

This clone was seen ten or more times. The sequence runs out 3 residues before the end of the CDR3; the remainder is reconstructed from the germline J gene. The chain joins TRBV20-1 to TRBJ2-2, with unresolved D. The germline CDR1 and CDR2 sequences are DFQATT and SNEGSKA (reference sequence). This CDR3 contains 13 residues. V shed 6 bases and J shed 2 bases, with 10 bases lying between them. CDR3: CSAEELNTGELFF. CDR3 bases read: TGCAGTGCGGAAGAACTAAACACCGGGGAG.

This clone was found many times. From the germline J gene comes the end of the CDR3, since the read stops 3 residues before it. V gene TRBV7-3 combines with J gene TRBJ2-1; 7 positions agree with TRBD2. The CDR3 spans 15 residues. Germline assignment: CDR1 SGHTA and CDR2 FQGTGA. V dropped 6 bases and J dropped 8; count of bases not matched to a gene: 13. The CDR3 DNA, read in part, is TGTGCCAGCAGTGCCCAAGGACTAGTGGTTGATGAG. This encodes CASSAQGLVVDE. The whole CDR3 is CASSAQGLVVDEQFF. The entire variable domain, with the rest obtained from reference TRBV7-3 and TRBJ2-1, is as follows: GAGVSQTPSNKVTEKGKYVELRCDPISGHTALYWYRQSLGQGPEFLIYFQGTGAADDSGLPNDRFFAVRPEGSVSTLKIQRTERGDSAVYLCASSAQGLVVDEQFFGPGTRLTVL.

At least ten counts were recorded for this clone. From the germline J gene comes the end of the CDR3, since the read stops 3 residues before it. V is TRBV7-2 and J is TRBJ2-7; 10 bases align to TRBD1. Germline assignment: CDR1 SGHTA and CDR2 FQGNSA. Unmatched junction bases numbered 4, after V lost 6 bases and J lost 2 bases. CDR3 length equals 14 residues. Incomplete CDR3 DNA: TGTGCCAGCAGACGGACAGGGGGAGCCTACGAG. Translating it yields CASRRTGGAYE. The whole CDR3 reads CASRRTGGAYEQYF. Using reference TRBV7-2 and TRBJ2-7 for the parts outside the CDR3, the full variable domain is GAGVSQSPSNKVTEKGKDVELRCDPISGHTALYWYRQSLGQGLEFLIYFQGNSAPDKSGLPSDRFSAERTGGSVSTLTIQRTQQEDSAVYLCASRRTGGAYEQYFGPGTRLTVT.

This clone has ten or more counts. The CDR3 end lies 3 residues beyond the end of the read and is filled in from the germline J gene. This chain links TRBV20-1 with TRBJ1-4, with a possible D match to TRBD1 (5 bases). Trimming removed 0 bases at V and 3 bases at J, with 11 bases between. The CDR3 is 15 residues long. Germline V CDR1 and CDR2: DFQATT, SNEGSKA (reference sequence). The CDR3 spells CSARDQGRANEKLFF. The sequenced part of the CDR3 DNA is TGCAGTGCTAGAGATCAAGGCAGGGCTAATGAAAAA.

This clone was seen many times. The observed sequence ends 3 residues before the CDR3 terminus, with the missing tail filled in from the germline J gene. The chain employs TRBV29-1 and TRBJ1-4; TRBD1 aligns across 7 bases. The V gene's germline CDR1 is SQVTM and CDR2 ANQGSEA. This CDR3 has 18 residues. V gave up 6 bases and J gave up 6 bases; unmatched junction bases: 22. The CDR3 sequence is CSVVASDRDGTRDEKLFF. Incomplete CDR3 DNA: TGCAGCGTGGTCGCCTCAGACAGGGATGGGACTAGGGATGAAAAA.

Of note for this clone: From the germline J gene comes the end of the CDR3, since the read stops 3 residues before it. The chain uses TRBV18 and TRBJ2-4; tentatively, D is TRBD2 (5 bases). CDR3 length: 15 residues. Germline loops: CDR1 KGHSH, CDR2 LQKENI. CDR3 region: CASSPLQAPPEGQYF. Incomplete CDR3 DNA: TGTGCCAGCTCACCCCTCCAGGCCCCTCCTGAGGGT.

This clone was observed at least ten times. Read data end 3 residues before the CDR3 end; the end is taken from the germline J gene. The chain employs TRBV4-2 and TRBJ2-1, with 8 positions matching TRBD2. V shed 0 bases, J shed 7 bases, and the junction held 17 bases outside the gene matches. Germline CDR1 LGHNA, CDR2 YNFKEQ. The CDR3 spans 19 residues. This chain's CDR3 is CASSQDWAGGPTDRNEQFF. The CDR3 bases that were read are TGTGCCAGCAGCCAAGATTGGGCGGGGGGTCCCACCGATAGGAATGAG.

At least ten counts were recorded for this clone. Read coverage stops 3 residues before the CDR3 terminus; the germline J gene supplies the remainder. This sequence joins TRBV19 and TRBJ1-2, with 7 bases that match TRBD1. V was pared by 6 bases and J by 3 bases, with 4 bases of the junction left unmatched. The CDR3 has 13 amino acids. CDR1 is LNHDA, CDR2 SQIVND, per germline (reference sequence). The CDR3 sequence is CASSRGIDYGYTF. The sequenced part of the CDR3 DNA is TGTGCCAGTAGCAGGGGGATCGACTATGGC.

This clone appeared many times. Read coverage stops 3 residues before the CDR3 terminus; the germline J gene supplies the remainder. V and J are TRBV6-1 and TRBJ2-2, with 7 bases that match TRBD1. This CDR3 is 17 amino acids long. V was clipped by 2 bases and J by 2 bases; unmatched bases: 8. Germline-derived CDR1 and CDR2 are MNHNS and SASEGT. The DNA read from the CDR3 is TGTGCCAGCAGTGAAAGGAAAAGGGACAGAAACACCGGGGAG. It codes for CASSERKRDRNTGE. The entire CDR3 protein reads CASSERKRDRNTGELFF.

This clone has just a few counts. The CDR3 end falls 3 residues outside the read, so it is completed with the germline J gene. The chain uses TRBV18 and TRBJ2-4; D may match TRBD1 or TRBD2 (5 bases each). CDR1 and CDR2 from the germline V gene are KGHSH and LQKENI. The CDR3 is 15 amino acids. The CDR3 sequence: CASSQTQGVGYGQYF. The part of the CDR3 DNA that was read is TGTGCCAGCTCACAGACCCAGGGAGTAGGCTATGGT.

This clone was counted at least ten times. The CDR3 end is not reached by the read, which stops 3 residues before it; the germline J gene fills it in. This rearrangement joins TRBV7-2 to TRBJ2-5; D is undetermined. Trimming left V 4 bases short and J 4 bases short, with 16 bases between. The CDR3 is 15 amino acids. CDR1 and CDR2 from the germline V gene are SGHTA and FQGNSA. This CDR3 is CASSSFGASRETQYF. Incomplete CDR3 DNA: TGTGCCAGCAGCTCCTTTGGAGCGTCTCGAGAGACC.

This clone was counted ten times or more. The DNA ends 3 residues before the CDR3 does, and the rest of the CDR3 is filled in from the germline J gene. The chain uses TRBV2 and TRBJ1-2, with D maybe TRBD1 (5 bases). Germline V gene data show CDR1 as SNHLY and CDR2 as FYNNEI. V was shortened by 7 bases and J by 3 bases, with 15 bases between the two germline ends. The CDR3 contains 14 residues. CDR3 loop: CASILNLGHYGYTF. The part of the CDR3 DNA that was read is TGTGCCAGCATCCTAAATTTGGGGCACTATGGC. Looking up the rest from reference TRBV2 and TRBJ1-2 gives the full variable domain: EPEVTQTPSHQVTQMGQEVILRCVPISNHLYFYWYRQILGQKVEFLVSFYNNEISEKSEIFDDQFSVERPDGSNFTLKIRSTKLEDSAMYFCASILNLGHYGYTFGSGTRLTVV.

This clone is labeled medium-sized (0.01 to 0.1%). The read finishes 3 residues shy of the CDR3 end, and the germline J gene is used to complete it. The chain has TRBV6-1 and TRBJ2-4; TRBD1 is a possible D gene (6 bases). The CDR3 length is 13 residues. Germline CDR1 reads MNHNS; CDR2 reads SASEGT. The part of the CDR3 DNA that was read is TGTGCCAGCAGTGAAGAGGGCAGGGGATAT. Translated, it gives CASSEEGRGY. The whole CDR3 reads CASSEEGRGYQYF.

This clone was counted at least ten times. Read data end 3 residues before the CDR3 end; the end is taken from the germline J gene. This chain links TRBV30 with TRBJ2-1, with 11 bases lining up with TRBD1. CDR3 length: 18 amino acids. Germline V gene data show CDR1 as GTSNPN and CDR2 as SVGIG (reference sequence). The trim removed 3 bases at V and 1 base at J, leaving 11 bases unmatched. The CDR3: CAWSSGTGGYGSYNEQFF. CDR3 bases read: TGTGCCTGGAGCTCCGGGACAGGGGGATATGGATCCTACAATGAG.

This clone occurred many times. Coverage ceases 3 residues before the CDR3 finishes, and the germline J gene fills in the end. V and J are TRBV30 and TRBJ2-1, with 7 bases identical to TRBD1. Germline V gene sequence: CDR1 GTSNPN, CDR2 SVGIG (reference sequence). The CDR3 runs 11 residues. J lost 5 bases, V lost 5 bases, and 0 bases had no gene match. The CDR3: CAWGQDNEQFF. Partial CDR3 DNA: TGTGCCTGGGGACAGGACAATGAG. Looking up the rest from reference TRBV30 and TRBJ2-1 gives the full variable domain: SQTIHQWPATLVQPVGSPLSLECTVEGTSNPNLYWYRQAAGRGLQLLFYSVGIGQISSEVPQNLSASRPQDRQFILSSKKLLLSDSGFYLCAWGQDNEQFFGPGTRLTVL.

This clone was seen at least ten times. The junction differs from germline at one of its ends, possibly a read error. The CDR3 bases that were read are TGTGCCAGCAGCGAAGGGACGGGGACTCTAAATTCACCC. It is translated as CASSEGTGTLNSP. Given in full, the CDR3 is CASSEGTGTLNSPLHF. The V gene is TRBV2, the J gene TRBJ1-6, with a weak D call TRBD1 (5 bases). The read is 3 residues too short to cover the CDR3 end, so that end is filled in from the germline J gene. This CDR3 region has 16 residues. CDR1 is SNHLY, CDR2 FYNNEI, per germline.